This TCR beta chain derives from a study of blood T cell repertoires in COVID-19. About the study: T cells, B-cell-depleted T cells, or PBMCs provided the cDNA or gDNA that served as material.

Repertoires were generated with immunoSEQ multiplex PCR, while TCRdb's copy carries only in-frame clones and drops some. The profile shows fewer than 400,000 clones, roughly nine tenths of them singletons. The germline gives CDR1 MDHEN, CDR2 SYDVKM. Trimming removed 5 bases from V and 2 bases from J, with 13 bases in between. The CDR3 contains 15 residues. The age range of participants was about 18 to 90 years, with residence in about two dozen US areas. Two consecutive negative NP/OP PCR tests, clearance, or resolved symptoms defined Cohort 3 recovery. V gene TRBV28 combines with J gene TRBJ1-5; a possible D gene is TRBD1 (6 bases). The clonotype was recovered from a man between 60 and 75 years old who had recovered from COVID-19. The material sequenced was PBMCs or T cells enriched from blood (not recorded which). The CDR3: CASSLTQGRNQPQHF. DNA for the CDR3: TGTGCCAGCAGTCTAACTCAGGGGCGCAATCAGCCCCAGCATTTT.